The 22 T cell receptor beta chains listed next were all sequenced from one sample in a study of immune characterization of retroperitoneal liposarcoma. A single record per CDR3 protein comes from TCRdb applying MiXCR to the PCR reads. Of approximately 9,500 distinct CDR3 sequences in the sample, less than 35% were seen once. Specimen: tumor tissue. The origin of the receptors is a male donor with retroperitoneal liposarcoma.

Judged by abundance, this clonotype is medium-sized. This rearrangement joins TRBV12-3 or TRBV12-4 to TRBJ2-1; no clear D. The CDR3 consists of 15 residues. Trimming shortened V by 1 base and J by 7 bases, and 14 bases separated the two germline ends. CDR3: CASSLGSQEANEQFF. The CDR3 DNA sequence: TGTGCCAGCAGTTTAGGCAGTCAAGAAGCTAATGAGCAGTTCTTC.

This sequence joins TRBV12-3 or TRBV12-4 and TRBJ2-5; a possible D gene is TRBD2 (5 bases). The J call may be faulty, since TRBJ2-1 better matches the DNA end. This CDR3 has 13 residues. The chain's CDR3 is CASSAPLANEQFF. CDR3 nucleotides: TGTGCCAGCAGCGCACCTCTAGCAAATGAGCAGTTCTTC.

A few counts support this clonotype. V and J are TRBV27 and TRBJ2-4; D not certain. The CDR3 consists of 16 residues. In germline, CDR1 is MNHEY, CDR2 SMNVEV (reference sequence). Trimming stripped 7 bases from V and 6 bases from J, with 22 bases between. CDR3 protein: CASNLLADQNPNIQYF. The CDR3 DNA sequence: TGTGCCAGCAACTTACTGGCGGATCAGAACCCAAACATTCAGTACTTC.

As concerns this clonotype: A single base separates this from a much larger clone, so it may be a read error. V is TRBV7-2 and J is TRBJ1-1; a weak D match, TRBD1 (6 bases). The CDR3 sequence is 16 residues long. Trimming left V 1 base short and J 2 bases short, with 14 bases between. The germline gives CDR1 SGHTA, CDR2 FQGNSA. In nucleotides, the CDR3 is TGTGCCAGCAGCTTAGTGGGGGGGGCGCGTAACACTGAAGCTTTCTTT. Protein product: CASSLVGGARNTEAFF.

This clonotype was observed a few times. The chain has TRBV24-1 and TRBJ2-1; 13 bases fit TRBD2. The germline V gene has CDR1 KGHDR and CDR2 SFDVKD. The junction had 1 base not matched to a gene; V was cut back by 5 bases and J by 4 bases. The CDR3 sequence is 15 residues long. CDR3 sequence reads: CATSGLAGGYNEQFF. The CDR3 DNA follows: TGTGCCACCAGTGGACTAGCGGGAGGTTACAATGAGCAGTTCTTC.

This clonotype is medium-sized. This chain connects TRBV7-2 to TRBJ2-5; D ambiguous. The CDR3 sequence is 13 residues long. CDR1 is SGHTA and CDR2 is FQGNSA in the germline V gene. V was trimmed by 3 bases and J by 4 bases, leaving 9 bases between them. As DNA, the CDR3 is TGTGCCAGCAGCTTTCAGGTGGGAGAGACCCAGTACTTC. Its translation: CASSFQVGETQYF.

The gene calls are TRBV4-1 and TRBJ2-5; D not resolved. This CDR3 region has 12 residues. V lost 0 bases and J lost 11, with 10 bases in between. Germline CDR1 is MGHRA and CDR2 is YSYEKL. The CDR3 DNA sequence: TGCGCCAGCAGCCAAGACGAGCAAGAGCAGTACTTC. This translates into CASSQDEQEQYF.

J is TRBJ2-6 and V is TRBV4-2, with TRBD1 as a possible D gene (5 bases). The CDR3 covers 16 residues. Looked up from germline, CDR1 is LGHNA and CDR2 is YNFKEQ. Between the trimmed V and J ends, which lost 3 bases and 0 bases, there was a span of 9 bases. Written as DNA, the CDR3 is TGTGCCAGCAGCCAGGATCAGGGCTCTGGGGCCAACGTCCTGACTTTC. This codes for CASSQDQGSGANVLTF.

This clonotype was seen a handful of times. The chain couples TRBV7-1 to TRBJ2-4; D is undetermined. Matching the DNA end better, TRBJ2-7 makes the J call doubtful. TRBV7-1 is annotated as an ORF whose role is uncertain. This CDR3 spans 13 amino acids. This CDR3 is CATSRWEDYEQYF. CDR3 bases: TGTGCCACCAGTCGATGGGAAGACTACGAGCAGTACTTC.

Ten or more counts support this clonotype. This sequence joins TRBV11-3 and TRBJ2-4, with D perhaps being TRBD1 or TRBD2 (5 bases each). The J call may be incorrect, as the DNA end agrees better with TRBJ2-7. The CDR3 has 14 residues. Germline lookup yields CDR1 SGHNT and CDR2 YENEEA. CDR3 loop: CASSPPWDPYEQYF. The CDR3 DNA is TGTGCCAGCAGCCCCCCCTGGGACCCCTACGAGCAGTACTTC.

For the CDR3, the DNA is TGTGCCAGCAGGACAGGGGGCACTGAAGCTTTCTTT. Its translation: CASRTGGTEAFF. V usage is TRBV6-8 and J usage is TRBJ1-1; 9 bases align to TRBD1. The CDR3 is 12 residues long. The junction had 0 bases not matched to a gene; V was cut back by 6 bases and J by 4 bases. Per germline, CDR1 MNHGY and CDR2 SAAAGT.

This clonotype is termed medium-sized. The V call is TRBV6-1, the J call TRBJ2-1; no clear D. The J call may be incorrect, as the DNA end agrees better with TRBJ2-7. Germline V CDR1 and CDR2: MNHNS, SASEGT. The length of the CDR3 is 14 residues. CDR3 sequence (DNA): TGTGCCAGCAGTGAAGGGCAGGAGACCCACGAGCAGTACTTC. Protein product: CASSEGQETHEQYF.

This chain joins TRBV6-6 and TRBJ2-3; 10 bases map to TRBD2. Germline-derived CDR1 and CDR2 are MNHNY and SVGAGI (reference sequence). V lost 6 bases and J lost 2; bases outside the gene matches: 11. CDR3 length: 17 residues. CDR3 nucleotides: TGTGCCAGCAGCCTCCCGACCCTAGCGGGGGACACAGATACGCAGTATTTT. This sequence encodes CASSLPTLAGDTDTQYF.

In this sample, this clonotype is medium-sized. This rearrangement joins TRBV7-2 to TRBJ2-1; D gene uncertain. V lost 6 bases to trimming and J lost 10 bases, with 13 bases between them. CDR1 and CDR2 (germline): SGHTA, FQGNSA. The CDR3 extends over 12 amino acids. The CDR3 loop is CASSRTVYEQFF. CDR3 in DNA: TGTGCCAGCAGTCGGACGGTTTACGAGCAGTTCTTC.

This clonotype was picked up one time. Possible read error: a much larger clone is one base away. V and J are TRBV12-3 or TRBV12-4 and TRBJ2-1; possible D gene TRBD1, 9 bases. The CDR3 has 14 amino acids. With 11 bases removed from V and 10 bases from J, the gap between germline ends came to 24 bases. In DNA form, the CDR3 reads TGTGCCGGACACAGGGGGCGGGGGGTGTACGAGCAGTTCTTC. Amino acids: CAGHRGRGVYEQFF.

The rearrangement links TRBV7-6 to TRBJ2-6; D call uncertain. The V gene's germline CDR1 is SGHVS and CDR2 FNYEAQ. The CDR3 runs 18 residues. The V and J ends lost 5 bases and 0 bases respectively, with 17 bases between them. The CDR3 sequence is CASSPPFGLCSGANVLTF. The CDR3 DNA follows: TGTGCCAGCAGCCCCCCTTTCGGGCTGTGCTCTGGGGCCAACGTCCTGACTTTC.

The chain combines TRBV6-1 with TRBJ1-2; 7 bases agree with TRBD1. V lost 6 bases, J lost 4 bases, and 14 bases stayed unmatched. This CDR3 spans 16 amino acids. CDR1 and CDR2 from the germline V gene are MNHNS and SASEGT. CDR3: CASSRRDSLRIYGYTF. CDR3 coding DNA: TGTGCCAGCAGCCGCCGGGACAGCCTCCGCATCTATGGCTACACCTTC.

By proportion, this clonotype is medium-sized (0.01 to 0.1%). The CDR3 DNA reads as TGTGCCAGCAGCGCTAGCGGGGGGCTTGAGACCCAGTTCTTC. The encoded protein is CASSASGGLETQFF. The chain is built from TRBV7-8 and TRBJ2-1; 11 positions match TRBD2. The CDR3 has 14 amino acids. V lost 5 bases and J lost 13; bases outside the gene matches: 10. CDR1 and CDR2 from the germline V gene are SGHVS and FQNEAQ.

The chain employs TRBV6-1 and TRBJ1-4; D remains ambiguous. Germline V gene lookup returns CDR1 MNHNS and CDR2 SASEGT. V was pared by 4 bases and J by 4 bases, with 10 bases between. This CDR3 has 14 amino acids. DNA of the CDR3: TGTGCCAGCAGTGCAGGAGTCCTTAATGAAAAACTGTTTTTT. Translating it yields CASSAGVLNEKLFF.

The rearrangement joins TRBV7-3 to TRBJ2-1; D not certain. This CDR3 is 14 amino acids long. Germline V CDR1 and CDR2: SGHTA, FQGTGA. V dropped 5 bases and J dropped 10 bases, with 18 bases sitting between them. CDR3 sequence: CASSRSGNSYEQFF. The CDR3 DNA follows: TGTGCCAGCAGCCGCAGTGGAAATTCCTACGAGCAGTTCTTC.

The J gene is TRBJ2-1, the V gene TRBV5-8; D not resolved. The J call is uncertain, as TRBJ2-7 better fits the DNA end. The CDR3 has 15 residues. The V gene's germline CDR1 is SGHTS and CDR2 YDEGEE. DNA of the CDR3: TGTGCCAGCAGCCTTGCTCAGGTCTCCTACAATGAGCAGTACTTC. Amino acid sequence: CASSLAQVSYNEQYF.

This clonotype was seen ten or more times. The genes are TRBV7-2 and TRBJ2-2; D is possibly TRBD1 or TRBD2 (5 bases each). This CDR3 is 18 amino acids long. Germline values: CDR1 SGHTA, CDR2 FQGNSA. V was pared by 3 bases and J by 6 bases, with 23 bases between. The CDR3 sequence is CASSLRERDRLLSGELFF. For the CDR3, the DNA is TGTGCCAGCAGCTTGCGCGAACGGGACCGTCTTTTGTCCGGGGAGCTGTTTTTT.